This entry lists 18 T cell receptor beta chains sequenced from one sample in a study of blood T cells in healthy people across ages. Through a sample-barcoded 5' primer and a J-beta primer mix, a second PCR was run for roughly 6 to 11 cycles. TCRdb reanalysed the 5' RACE reads using MiXCR and keeps one entry per CDR3 protein. The sample has about 580,000 distinct CDR3 sequences, around 48% seen once. The sample taken for sequencing was blood. These receptors all come from an older man in good health.

CDR3 nucleotides: TGCGCCAGCAGCCTCTATAGCAATAATCCCGGGGAGCTGTTTTTT. Protein: CASSLYSNNPGELFF. The rearrangement links TRBV4-1 to TRBJ2-2; no firm D call. Germline V gene lookup returns CDR1 MGHRA and CDR2 YSYEKL. CDR3 length: 15 amino acids. The V gene lost 4 bases and the J gene lost 6 bases, with 15 bases spanning the gap.

CDR3 residues: CASSLESPPYEQYF. CDR3 DNA sequence: TGTGCCAGCAGCTTAGAATCCCCCCCTTACGAGCAGTACTTC. The J gene is TRBJ2-7, the V gene TRBV7-2, with D hard to call. The CDR3 spans 14 residues. Trimming left V 1 base short and J 4 bases short, with 11 bases between. The germline V gene has CDR1 SGHTA and CDR2 FQGNSA.

CDR3 sequence: CASSIGDQPQHF. The CDR3 DNA reads TGTGCCAGCAGTATCGGCGATCAGCCCCAGCATTTT. This chain links TRBV12-3 or TRBV12-4 with TRBJ1-5; D gene ambiguous. The CDR3 runs to 12 residues. Between the trimmed V and J ends, which lost 5 bases and 5 bases, there was a span of 7 bases.

The sample holds one count of this clonotype. The CDR3 DNA is TGCGCCAGCGGAACCGGGACAGGACTCTTCGGTGAGCAGTTCTTC. It specifies CASGTGTGLFGEQFF. The chain uses TRBV10-2 and TRBJ2-1, with 8 bases identical to TRBD1. The germline V gene has CDR1 WSHSY and CDR2 SAAADI. With 8 bases clipped from V and 9 bases from J, the junction kept 15 bases outside the gene matches. CDR3 length: 15 amino acids.

Points on this clonotype: At one boundary the junction diverges from the germline segment, which might be a read error. The V gene is TRBV2, the J gene TRBJ2-3; D possibly corresponds to TRBD1 (5 bases). The CDR3 sequence is 14 residues long. The germline V gene has CDR1 SNHLY and CDR2 FYNNEI. In DNA, the CDR3 is TGTGCCAGCAGTGAGGAGCCGGACACAGATATGCAGTATTTT. It yields the protein CASSEEPDTDMQYF.

This chain connects TRBV9 to TRBJ1-5; D is uncertain. This CDR3 contains 14 residues. Trimming stripped 2 bases from V and 0 bases from J, with 6 bases between. Germline CDR1 and CDR2: SGDLS and YYNGEE. CDR3 DNA sequence: TGTGCCAGCAGCGTCGACGGTAGCAATCAGCCCCAGCATTTT. It yields the protein CASSVDGSNQPQHF.

The chain is built from TRBV7-2 and TRBJ2-7; TRBD2 matches at 8 bases. The V segment lost 5 bases and the J segment 3 bases; nucleotides outside the gene matches: 12. Germline values: CDR1 SGHTA, CDR2 FQGNSA. CDR3 size: 16 residues. CDR3 nucleotide sequence: TGTGCCAGCAGCGCCGCTGGGACTAGGGAATACTACGAGCAGTACTTC. Protein sequence: CASSAAGTREYYEQYF.

The V gene is TRBV7-2, the J gene TRBJ2-5, with 9 bases aligning to TRBD1. The closer fit of TRBJ2-7 to the DNA end suggests the J call may be wrong. The CDR3 is made up of 15 amino acids. Germline CDR1 reads SGHTA; CDR2 reads FQGNSA. The CDR3 sequence: CASSPLGQGRREQYF. Written as DNA, the CDR3 is TGTGCCAGCAGCCCTTTAGGACAGGGGCGGCGCGAGCAGTACTTC.

This chain links TRBV29-1 with TRBJ2-5; TRBD1 might be the D (6 bases). The CDR3 totals 13 residues. The V gene's germline CDR1 is SQVTM and CDR2 ANQGSEA. The V and J ends lost 8 bases and 0 bases respectively, with 13 bases between them. CDR3 in DNA: TGCAGCACCCTTGGACAGCACCAAGAGACCCAGTACTTC. The encoded protein is CSTLGQHQETQYF.

The J gene is TRBJ2-2, the V gene TRBV5-1, with D unclear. CDR3 length equals 16 residues. Per the germline V gene, CDR1 is SGHRS and CDR2 is YFSETQ. The V end lost 4 bases, the J end lost 0 bases, and 13 bases lay between the germline ends. The CDR3 sequence: CASSLTTTSNTGELFF. The CDR3, as DNA: TGCGCCAGCAGCCTGACGACAACTTCGAACACCGGGGAGCTGTTTTTT.

This clonotype was seen at least ten times. The chain has TRBV6-6 and TRBJ1-2; D not resolved. Looked up from germline, CDR1 is MNHNY and CDR2 is SVGAGI (reference sequence). This CDR3 is 14 amino acids long. V lost 4 bases and J lost 2, with 11 bases in between. DNA of the CDR3: TGTGCCAGCAGTTCCCGCGCGGGGAACTATGGCTACACCTTC. Protein product: CASSSRAGNYGYTF.

The chain recombines TRBV27 with TRBJ1-4; D gene uncertain. V lost 6 bases, J lost 8 bases, and 16 bases lay in between. Germline V CDR1 and CDR2: MNHEY, SMNVEV (reference sequence). The CDR3 covers 14 residues. The CDR3 DNA follows: TGTGCCAGCAGCAGAGGGAACTTCGGGGAAAAACTGTTTTTT. The encoded protein is CASSRGNFGEKLFF.

This clonotype has just a few counts. V gene TRBV5-1 combines with J gene TRBJ2-5; D is possibly TRBD1 (5 bases). Germline V CDR1 and CDR2: SGHRS, YFSETQ. The CDR3 extends over 15 amino acids. V lost 2 bases to trimming and J lost 1 base, with 12 bases between them. CDR3 bases: TGCGCCAGCAGCTTTTTCCCGACAGCCCAAGAGACCCAGTACTTC. This encodes CASSFFPTAQETQYF.

The chain joins TRBV5-1 to TRBJ2-1; the D gene is possibly TRBD2 (5 bases). The germline CDR1 and CDR2 sequences are SGHRS and YFSETQ. The length of the CDR3 is 14 residues. V was clipped by 0 bases and J by 9 bases, with 13 bases between them. In DNA form, the CDR3 reads TGCGCCAGCAGCTTGGTCGCGTCCGAGGGTGAGCAGTTCTTC. Amino acid sequence: CASSLVASEGEQFF.

In this sample, this clonotype turned up many times. The gene calls are TRBV6-5 and TRBJ2-1, with 12 bases that match TRBD2. Trimming removed 5 bases from V and 12 bases from J; junction bases left unmatched: 14. Germline CDR1 is MNHEY and CDR2 is SVGAGI. This CDR3 has 16 residues. CDR3 in amino acids: CASSPLAGGPRQGQFF. CDR3 nucleotides: TGTGCCAGCAGTCCCCTAGCGGGAGGGCCGAGGCAGGGGCAGTTCTTC.

In this sample, this clonotype turned up once. The genes are TRBV20-1 and TRBJ2-7, with a weak D call TRBD2 (6 bases). The J call could be wrong; TRBJ2-5 is a better fit for the DNA end. The germline V gene has CDR1 DFQATT and CDR2 SNEGSKA (reference sequence). CDR3 length: 16 amino acids. The DNA of the CDR3 is TGCAGTGCTATAAATTACCGGGACTCCCCCCGGGAGACCCAGTACTTC. Encoded protein: CSAINYRDSPRETQYF.

The V call is TRBV12-3 or TRBV12-4, the J call TRBJ2-7, with D unclear. The CDR3 runs 15 residues. Between the trimmed V and J ends, which lost 1 base and 1 base, there was a span of 11 bases. CDR3 sequence: CASSLVSGVSYEQYF. CDR3 DNA sequence: TGTGCCAGCAGTTTAGTGTCAGGAGTATCCTACGAGCAGTACTTC.

This clonotype was picked up many times. CDR3 protein: CASSYSRQGPPYEQYF. Written as DNA, the CDR3 is TGTGCCAGCAGTTACTCCCGACAGGGGCCGCCCTACGAGCAGTACTTC. The rearrangement links TRBV6-6 to TRBJ2-7, with 8 bases lining up with TRBD1. Trimming at V came to 0 bases and at J to 2 bases, leaving 6 bases not matched to a gene. The CDR3 extends over 16 amino acids. Germline CDR1 is MNHNY and CDR2 is SVGAGI (reference sequence).